This T cell receptor beta chain was identified in a study of PD-L1 blockade in urothelial cancer. Study information: Administration of atezolizumab to patients began around 2014, at 1,200 mg intravenously every 3 weeks. Timepoints chosen for blood analysis were 3 weeks (second dose) and 6 weeks after treatment start.

Germline V gene data show CDR1 as LGHNA and CDR2 as YNFKEQ. The CDR3 totals 15 residues. The germline V and J ends were trimmed by 3 bases and 5 bases, with 14 bases remaining between them. Locally advanced or metastatic urothelial carcinoma affected the patients. Synthetic templates analogous to TCR were spiked into all PCRs individually. The method was immunoSEQ multiplex PCR; TCRdb's version includes in-frame clones alone and lacks a portion of them. The sample contains under 45,000 clones, 82% of which appear only once. The V gene is TRBV4-2, the J gene TRBJ1-5; D ambiguous. This TCR derives from a man aged 60 to 69 with urothelial cancer. The sample here was PBMCs, taken around atezolizumab (anti-PD-L1) treatment. This CDR3 is CASSQEGAGDQPQHF. For the CDR3, the DNA is TGTGCCAGCAGCCAGGAGGGAGCGGGCGATCAGCCCCAGCATTTT.